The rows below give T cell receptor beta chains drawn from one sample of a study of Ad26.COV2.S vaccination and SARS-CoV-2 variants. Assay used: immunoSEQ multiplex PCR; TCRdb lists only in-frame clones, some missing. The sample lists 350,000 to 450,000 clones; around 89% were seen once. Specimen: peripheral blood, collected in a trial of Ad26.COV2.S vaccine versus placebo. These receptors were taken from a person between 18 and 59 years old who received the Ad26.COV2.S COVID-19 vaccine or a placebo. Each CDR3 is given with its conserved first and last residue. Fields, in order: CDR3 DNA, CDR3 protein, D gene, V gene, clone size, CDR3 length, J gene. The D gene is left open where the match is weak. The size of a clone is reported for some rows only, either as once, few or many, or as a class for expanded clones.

cdr3_nt: TGTGCCAGCAGCCGGATCAGGGAGAGCTACGAGCAGTACTTC
cdr3_aa: CASSRIRESYEQYF
d_call: NA
v_call: TRBV5-6
clone_size: NA
cdr3_length: 14
j_call: TRBJ2-7

cdr3_nt: TGCGCCAGCAGCTTGGATCCCTACAATGAGCAGTTCTTC
cdr3_aa: CASSLDPYNEQFF
d_call: NA
v_call: TRBV5-1
clone_size: NA
cdr3_length: 13
j_call: TRBJ2-1

cdr3_nt: TGTGCCAGCAGCTTAGAGTCCGGGGGTGAGCAGTTCTTC
cdr3_aa: CASSLESGGEQFF
d_call: NA
v_call: TRBV7-2
clone_size: NA
cdr3_length: 13
j_call: TRBJ2-1

cdr3_nt: TGTGCCAGCAGGGCCCTGTCTTCGTCGAACAATGAGCAGTTCTTC
cdr3_aa: CASRALSSSNNEQFF
d_call: NA
v_call: TRBV7-3
clone_size: NA
cdr3_length: 15
j_call: TRBJ2-1

cdr3_nt: TGTGCCAGCACTCCAAGGGTGGGGTTTAATTCACCCCTCCACTTT
cdr3_aa: CASTPRVGFNSPLHF
d_call: NA
v_call: TRBV6-5
clone_size: once
cdr3_length: 15
j_call: TRBJ1-6

cdr3_nt: TGTGCCTGGAGTGTAGGGACAGTCTTTCAGTACTTC
cdr3_aa: CAWSVGTVFQYF
d_call: TRBD1
v_call: TRBV30
clone_size: NA
cdr3_length: 12
j_call: TRBJ2-4

cdr3_nt: TGTGCCTGGATGGACAACTGGTCAGATACGCAGTATTTT
cdr3_aa: CAWMDNWSDTQYF
d_call: NA
v_call: TRBV30
clone_size: NA
cdr3_length: 13
j_call: TRBJ2-3

cdr3_nt: TGTGCCAGTGAAGACAGGGCGGGTCAGCCCCAGCATTTT
cdr3_aa: CASEDRAGQPQHF
d_call: TRBD1
v_call: TRBV6-5
clone_size: NA
cdr3_length: 13
j_call: TRBJ1-5

cdr3_nt: TGTGCCAGCAGCTTAGAAACAGAGTATCTAGCCAAAAACATTCAGTACTTC
cdr3_aa: CASSLETEYLAKNIQYF
d_call: NA
v_call: TRBV7-9
clone_size: once
cdr3_length: 17
j_call: TRBJ2-4

cdr3_nt: TGTGCCAGCAGTGAAAATCGGGATGTGAAGTTCTTC
cdr3_aa: CASSENRDVKFF
d_call: NA
v_call: TRBV25-1
clone_size: NA
cdr3_length: 12
j_call: TRBJ2-1

cdr3_nt: TGTGCCAGCAGTGAAGTCATCGGGGCGGCAGGCTACACCTTC
cdr3_aa: CASSEVIGAAGYTF
d_call: NA
v_call: TRBV6-1
clone_size: NA
cdr3_length: 14
j_call: TRBJ1-2

cdr3_nt: TGTGCCAGCAGCCGAGAGCCCCCTGGGGCCAACGTCCTGACTTTC
cdr3_aa: CASSREPPGANVLTF
d_call: NA
v_call: TRBV14
clone_size: NA
cdr3_length: 15
j_call: TRBJ2-6

cdr3_nt: TGCGCCAGCAGCTCTGGTAGCGAGACAGGGCCTGGAAACACCATATATTTT
cdr3_aa: CASSSGSETGPGNTIYF
d_call: TRBD1
v_call: TRBV5-1
clone_size: NA
cdr3_length: 17
j_call: TRBJ1-3

cdr3_nt: TGTGCCAGCAGCCAATCCCGGACAGGGGCTTTCAATGAGCAGTTCTTC
cdr3_aa: CASSQSRTGAFNEQFF
d_call: TRBD1
v_call: TRBV4-2
clone_size: NA
cdr3_length: 16
j_call: TRBJ2-1

cdr3_nt: TGTGCCGGCAGTTCGTGGACTAGCGGGAGGGCCAAAGAGCAGTACTTC
cdr3_aa: CAGSSWTSGRAKEQYF
d_call: TRBD2
v_call: TRBV28
clone_size: NA
cdr3_length: 16
j_call: TRBJ2-7

cdr3_nt: TGCGCCAGCAGCCGCGACCAAGGAGATACGCAGTATTTT
cdr3_aa: CASSRDQGDTQYF
d_call: NA
v_call: TRBV4-3
clone_size: NA
cdr3_length: 13
j_call: TRBJ2-3

cdr3_nt: TGTGCCAGCAGTCGTTCAGGGGGCGCGATTTTGAATGAGCAGTTCTTC
cdr3_aa: CASSRSGGAILNEQFF
d_call: TRBD1
v_call: TRBV28
clone_size: NA
cdr3_length: 16
j_call: TRBJ2-1

cdr3_nt: TGTGCCAGCAGTTTCAAAGGGGAGAACACTGAAGCTTTCTTT
cdr3_aa: CASSFKGENTEAFF
d_call: NA
v_call: TRBV28
clone_size: NA
cdr3_length: 14
j_call: TRBJ1-1

cdr3_nt: TGTGCCAGCAGCGCGACGGGAGGCAACTACAATGAGCAGTTCTTC
cdr3_aa: CASSATGGNYNEQFF
d_call: TRBD2
v_call: TRBV4-2
clone_size: once
cdr3_length: 15
j_call: TRBJ2-1

cdr3_nt: TGTGCCAGCAATGCGCCGGGACAGGGGTACGGGCAGTACTTC
cdr3_aa: CASNAPGQGYGQYF
d_call: TRBD1
v_call: TRBV28
clone_size: NA
cdr3_length: 14
j_call: TRBJ2-7

cdr3_nt: TGTGCCTGGAGTGTAGGATTGGTCAATGAGCAGTTCTTC
cdr3_aa: CAWSVGLVNEQFF
d_call: NA
v_call: TRBV30
clone_size: NA
cdr3_length: 13
j_call: TRBJ2-1

cdr3_nt: TGCGCCAGCAGCCTAGATTTGACTAGCGGGGTCAAAAACATTCAGTACTTC
cdr3_aa: CASSLDLTSGVKNIQYF
d_call: TRBD2
v_call: TRBV5-1
clone_size: NA
cdr3_length: 17
j_call: TRBJ2-4

cdr3_nt: TGCGCCAGCAGCTATGGGGGAGAGCGAGGGGAGACCCAGTACTTC
cdr3_aa: CASSYGGERGETQYF
d_call: NA
v_call: TRBV5-1
clone_size: NA
cdr3_length: 15
j_call: TRBJ2-5

cdr3_nt: TGTGCCAGCAGTCGCGGACAGGGGGGAGCTTTTAGCACTGAAGCTTTCTTT
cdr3_aa: CASSRGQGGAFSTEAFF
d_call: TRBD1
v_call: TRBV27
clone_size: NA
cdr3_length: 17
j_call: TRBJ1-1

cdr3_nt: TGTGCCTGGAGCGACAGTCCTAATAATGAAAAACTGTTTTTT
cdr3_aa: CAWSDSPNNEKLFF
d_call: NA
v_call: TRBV30
clone_size: once
cdr3_length: 14
j_call: TRBJ1-4